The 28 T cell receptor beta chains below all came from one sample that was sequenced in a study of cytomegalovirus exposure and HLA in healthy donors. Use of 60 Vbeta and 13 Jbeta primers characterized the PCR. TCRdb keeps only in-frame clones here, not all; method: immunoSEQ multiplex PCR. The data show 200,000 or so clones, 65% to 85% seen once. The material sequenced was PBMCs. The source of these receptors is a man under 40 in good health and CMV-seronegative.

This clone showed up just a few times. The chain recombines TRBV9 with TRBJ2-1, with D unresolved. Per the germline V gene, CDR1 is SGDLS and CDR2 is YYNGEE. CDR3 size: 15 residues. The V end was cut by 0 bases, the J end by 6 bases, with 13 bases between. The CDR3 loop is CASSVDPAGFNEQFF. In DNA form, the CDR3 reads TGTGCCAGCAGCGTAGACCCCGCAGGATTCAATGAGCAGTTCTTC. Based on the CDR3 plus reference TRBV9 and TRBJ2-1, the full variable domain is DSGVTQTPKHLITATGQRVTLRCSPRSGDLSVYWYQQSLDQGLQFLIQYYNGEERAKGNILERFSAQQFPDLHSELNLSSLELGDSALYFCASSVDPAGFNEQFFGPGTRLTVL.

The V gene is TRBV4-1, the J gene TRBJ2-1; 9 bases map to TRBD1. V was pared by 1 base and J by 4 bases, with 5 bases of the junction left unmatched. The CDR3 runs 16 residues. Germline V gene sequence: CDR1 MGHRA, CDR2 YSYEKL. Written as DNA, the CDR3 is TGCGCCAGCAGCCAAGGCCCCGGGACAGGGTACAATGAGCAGTTCTTC. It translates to CASSQGPGTGYNEQFF.

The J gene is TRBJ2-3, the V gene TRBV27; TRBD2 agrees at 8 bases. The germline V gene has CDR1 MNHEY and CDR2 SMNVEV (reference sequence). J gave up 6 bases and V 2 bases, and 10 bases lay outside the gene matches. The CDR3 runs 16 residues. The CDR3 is CASSLRAGGRVDTQYF. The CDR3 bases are TGTGCCAGCAGTTTAAGGGCGGGGGGCAGGGTGGATACGCAGTATTTT.

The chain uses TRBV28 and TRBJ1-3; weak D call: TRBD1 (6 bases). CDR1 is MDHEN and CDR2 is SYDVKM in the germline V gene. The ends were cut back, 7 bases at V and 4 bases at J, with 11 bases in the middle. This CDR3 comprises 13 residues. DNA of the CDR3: TGTGCCAGCAACAGGGCTATCGGAAACACCATATATTTT. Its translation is CASNRAIGNTIYF.

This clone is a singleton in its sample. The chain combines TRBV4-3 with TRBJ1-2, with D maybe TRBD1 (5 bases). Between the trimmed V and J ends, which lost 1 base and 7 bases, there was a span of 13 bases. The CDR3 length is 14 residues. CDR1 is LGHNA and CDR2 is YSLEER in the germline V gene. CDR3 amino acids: CASSQGGGGSGYTF. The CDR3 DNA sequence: TGCGCCAGCAGCCAAGGCGGGGGGGGAAGTGGCTACACCTTC.

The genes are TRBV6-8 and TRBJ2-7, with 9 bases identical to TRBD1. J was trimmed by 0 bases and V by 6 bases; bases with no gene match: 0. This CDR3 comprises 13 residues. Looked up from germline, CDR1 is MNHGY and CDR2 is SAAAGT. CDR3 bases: TGTGCCAGCAGGACAGGGGGCTCCTACGAGCAGTACTTC. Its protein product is CASRTGGSYEQYF.

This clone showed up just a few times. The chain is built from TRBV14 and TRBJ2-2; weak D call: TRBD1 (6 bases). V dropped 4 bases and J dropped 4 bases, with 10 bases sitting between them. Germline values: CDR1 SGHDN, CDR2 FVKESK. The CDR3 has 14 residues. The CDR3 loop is CASSLVQGTGELFF. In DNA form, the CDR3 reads TGTGCCAGCAGCCTAGTACAGGGCACCGGGGAGCTGTTTTTT.

CDR3: CASSPAPQGKGGYTF. In nucleotides, the CDR3 is TGTGCCAGCAGCCCGGCCCCGCAGGGTAAAGGTGGCTACACCTTC. The rearrangement uses TRBV28 and TRBJ1-2, with a weak D call TRBD1 (5 bases). This CDR3 comprises 15 residues. The V gene lost 6 bases and the J gene lost 7 bases, with 21 bases spanning the gap. Germline V CDR1 and CDR2: MDHEN, SYDVKM.

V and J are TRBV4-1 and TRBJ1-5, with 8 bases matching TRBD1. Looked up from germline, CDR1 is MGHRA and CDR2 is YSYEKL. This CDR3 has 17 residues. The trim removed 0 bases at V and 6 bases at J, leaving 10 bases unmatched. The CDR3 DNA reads TGCGCCAGCAGCCAAGATGGCGGGACAGGTCTGATTCAGCCCCAGCATTTT. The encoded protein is CASSQDGGTGLIQPQHF.

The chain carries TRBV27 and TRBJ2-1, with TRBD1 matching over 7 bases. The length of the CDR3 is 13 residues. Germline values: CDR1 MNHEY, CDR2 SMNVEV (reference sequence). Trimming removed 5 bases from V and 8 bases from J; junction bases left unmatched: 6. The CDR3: CASSVDRAYEQFF. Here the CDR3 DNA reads TGTGCCAGCAGTGTTGACAGGGCATATGAGCAGTTCTTC.

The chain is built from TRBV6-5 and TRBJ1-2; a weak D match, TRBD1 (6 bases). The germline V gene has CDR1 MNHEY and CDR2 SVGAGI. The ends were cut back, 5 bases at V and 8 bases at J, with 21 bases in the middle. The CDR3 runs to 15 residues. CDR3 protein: CASSQGHRAPGGYTF. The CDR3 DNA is TGTGCCAGCAGTCAGGGTCACAGGGCGCCGGGCGGCTACACCTTC.

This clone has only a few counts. The CDR3 DNA is TGTGCCAGCAGTTTCGGTCTGTATAATTCACCCCTCCACTTT. Its translation is CASSFGLYNSPLHF. The chain has TRBV28 and TRBJ1-6; D remains unclear. The CDR3 is 14 residues long. Between the trimmed V and J ends, which lost 3 bases and 4 bases, there was a span of 7 bases. Germline V gene data show CDR1 as MDHEN and CDR2 as SYDVKM.

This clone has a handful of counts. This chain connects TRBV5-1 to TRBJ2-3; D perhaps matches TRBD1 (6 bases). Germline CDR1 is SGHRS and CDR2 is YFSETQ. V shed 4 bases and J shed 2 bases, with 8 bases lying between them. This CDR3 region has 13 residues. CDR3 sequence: CASSRDNTDTQYF. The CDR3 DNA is TGCGCCAGCAGCCGGGACAACACAGATACGCAGTATTTT.

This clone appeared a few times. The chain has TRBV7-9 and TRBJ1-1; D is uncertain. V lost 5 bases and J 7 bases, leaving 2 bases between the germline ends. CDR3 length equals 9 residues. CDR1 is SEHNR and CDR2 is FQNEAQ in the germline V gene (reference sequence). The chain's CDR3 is CASSREAFF. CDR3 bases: TGTGCCAGCAGCCGTGAAGCTTTCTTT.

The CDR3 protein is CASSTWTGAFF. CDR3 nucleotide sequence: TGTGCCAGCAGTACCTGGACAGGGGCTTTCTTT. The chain is built from TRBV6-5 and TRBJ1-1, with 8 bases aligning to TRBD1. CDR1 is MNHEY, CDR2 SVGAGI, per germline. Germline trimming cut 5 bases from V and 11 bases from J; bases unmatched to any gene: 4. CDR3 size: 11 residues.

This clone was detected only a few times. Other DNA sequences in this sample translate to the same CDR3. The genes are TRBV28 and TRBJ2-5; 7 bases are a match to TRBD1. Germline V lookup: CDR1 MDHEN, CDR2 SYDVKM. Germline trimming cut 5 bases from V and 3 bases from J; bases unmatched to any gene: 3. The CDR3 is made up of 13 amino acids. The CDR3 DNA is TGTGCCAGCAGTCTCGGGACAGAAGAGACCCAGTACTTC. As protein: CASSLGTEETQYF.

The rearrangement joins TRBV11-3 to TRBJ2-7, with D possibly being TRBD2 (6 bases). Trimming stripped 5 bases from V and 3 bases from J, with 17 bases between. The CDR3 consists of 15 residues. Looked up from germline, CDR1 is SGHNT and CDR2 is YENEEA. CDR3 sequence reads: CASSASAGPGYEQYF. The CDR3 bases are TGTGCCAGCAGCGCCAGTGCGGGGCCAGGCTACGAGCAGTACTTC.

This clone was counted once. This CDR3 reads CASSFSGGHEDTQYF. The CDR3 nucleotides are TGTGCCAGCAGCTTTAGCGGGGGGCACGAGGATACGCAGTATTTT. The chain employs TRBV11-2 and TRBJ2-3; TRBD2 agrees at 10 bases. Trimming at V came to 3 bases and at J to 6 bases, leaving 6 bases not matched to a gene. The CDR3 is 15 amino acids. The V gene's germline CDR1 is SGHAT and CDR2 FQNNGV.

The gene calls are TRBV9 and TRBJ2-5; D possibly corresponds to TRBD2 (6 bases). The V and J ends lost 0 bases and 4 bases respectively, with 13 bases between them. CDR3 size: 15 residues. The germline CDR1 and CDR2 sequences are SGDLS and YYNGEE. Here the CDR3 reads CASSVGGAPGETQYF. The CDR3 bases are TGTGCCAGCAGCGTAGGCGGGGCCCCGGGAGAGACCCAGTACTTC.

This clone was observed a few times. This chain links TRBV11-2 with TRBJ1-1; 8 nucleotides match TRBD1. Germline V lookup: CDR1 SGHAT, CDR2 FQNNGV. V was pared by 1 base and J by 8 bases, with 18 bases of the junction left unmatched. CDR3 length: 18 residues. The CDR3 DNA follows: TGTGCCAGCAGCTTAGTCGGCGGACAGGGCAGAGGGTCGGACGAAGCTTTCTTT. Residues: CASSLVGGQGRGSDEAFF.

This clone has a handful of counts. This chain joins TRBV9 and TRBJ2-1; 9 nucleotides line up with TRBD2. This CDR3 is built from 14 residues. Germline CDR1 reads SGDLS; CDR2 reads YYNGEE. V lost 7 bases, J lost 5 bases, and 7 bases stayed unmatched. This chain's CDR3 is CASSRGGRDNEQFF. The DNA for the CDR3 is TGTGCCAGCTCGCGGGGGGGACGGGACAATGAGCAGTTCTTC.

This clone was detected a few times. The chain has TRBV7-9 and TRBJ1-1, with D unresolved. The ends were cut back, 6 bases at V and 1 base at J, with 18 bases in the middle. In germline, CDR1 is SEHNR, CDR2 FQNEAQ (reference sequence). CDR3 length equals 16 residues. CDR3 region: CASSPALLAGNTEAFF. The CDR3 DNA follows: TGTGCCAGCAGTCCGGCCCTACTCGCGGGGAACACTGAAGCTTTCTTT.

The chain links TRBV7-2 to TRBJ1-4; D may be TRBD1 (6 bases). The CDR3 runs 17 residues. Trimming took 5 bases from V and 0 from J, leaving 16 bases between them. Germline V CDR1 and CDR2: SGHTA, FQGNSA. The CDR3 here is CASSGGGEDATNEKLFF. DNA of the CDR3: TGTGCCAGCAGCGGAGGGGGGGAGGACGCAACTAATGAAAAACTGTTTTTT.

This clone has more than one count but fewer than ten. The CDR3 region is CASSPGLAFRDPLAGDLSDTQYF. The CDR3 coding sequence is TGTGCCAGCTCACCCGGGCTAGCTTTCAGGGACCCGCTAGCGGGGGATCTTTCGGATACGCAGTATTTT. The chain is built from TRBV18 and TRBJ2-3; 10 bases line up with TRBD2. In germline, CDR1 is KGHSH, CDR2 LQKENI. The CDR3 has 23 amino acids. V shed 3 bases and J 6 bases; nucleotides not matched to a gene: 30.

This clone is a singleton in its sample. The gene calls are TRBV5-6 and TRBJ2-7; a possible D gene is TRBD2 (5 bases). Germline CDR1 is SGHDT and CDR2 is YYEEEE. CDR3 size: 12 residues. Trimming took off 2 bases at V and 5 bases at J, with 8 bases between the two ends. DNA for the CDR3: TGTGCCAGCAGCTTAAGCGGAAACGAGCAGTACTTC. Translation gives CASSLSGNEQYF.

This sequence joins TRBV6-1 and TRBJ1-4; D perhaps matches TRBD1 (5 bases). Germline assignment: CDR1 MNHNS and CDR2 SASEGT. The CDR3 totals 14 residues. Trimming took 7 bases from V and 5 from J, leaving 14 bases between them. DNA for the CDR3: TGTGCCAGCAAACAAAGACAGAGGAATGAAAAACTGTTTTTT. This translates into CASKQRQRNEKLFF.

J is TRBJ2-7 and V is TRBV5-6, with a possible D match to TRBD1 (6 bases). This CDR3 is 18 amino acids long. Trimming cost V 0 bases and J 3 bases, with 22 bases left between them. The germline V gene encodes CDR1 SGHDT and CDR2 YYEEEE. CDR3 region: CASSLEMRGWGQFYEQYF. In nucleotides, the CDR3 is TGTGCCAGCAGCTTGGAAATGAGAGGATGGGGGCAATTCTACGAGCAGTACTTC.

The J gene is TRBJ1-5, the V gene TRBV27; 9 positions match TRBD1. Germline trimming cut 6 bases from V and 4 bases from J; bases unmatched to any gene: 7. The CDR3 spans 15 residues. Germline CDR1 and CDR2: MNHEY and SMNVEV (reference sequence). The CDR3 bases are TGTGCCAGCAGAGTGAGTGGACAGGGGAATCAGCCCCAGCATTTT. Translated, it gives CASRVSGQGNQPQHF.